Shown below are 29 T cell receptor beta chains from a single sample sequenced in a study of PD-1 blockade in classical Hodgkin lymphoma. Method: immunoSEQ multiplex PCR; TCRdb's copy keeps in-frame clones and lacks some. This table has 15,000 to 20,000 clones, around 75% appearing once. Time point: cycle 4 day 1 (C4D1), after around six weeks of nivolumab. Every patient had relapsed following autologous stem cell transplantation, and cohorts differed in brentuximab vedotin exposure. It was by magnetic negative selection that CD4+ T cells were purified from thawed PBMCs. Sequenced material: CD4+ T cells from blood, taken before the fourth cycle of nivolumab. These receptors were collected from a human donor with classical Hodgkin lymphoma.

The rearrangement uses TRBV5-1 and TRBJ2-1; 9 bases match TRBD2. The junction had 7 bases not matched to a gene; V was cut back by 0 bases and J by 6 bases. Germline CDR1 reads SGHRS; CDR2 reads YFSETQ. The CDR3 sequence is 16 residues long. The CDR3 reads CASSLEISGRGNEQFF. The CDR3 coding sequence is TGCGCCAGCAGCTTGGAAATTAGCGGGAGAGGCAATGAGCAGTTCTTC.

V and J are TRBV11-2 and TRBJ2-7, with 12 positions matching TRBD1. The V gene end was trimmed by 2 bases and the J gene end by 2 bases; junction bases not matched to a gene: 13. Germline lookup yields CDR1 SGHAT and CDR2 FQNNGV. The CDR3 spans 19 residues. The CDR3 nucleotides read TGTGCCAGCAGCTTAAATCACTTCGGGACAGGGGGCAATCCCTACGAGCAGTACGTC. This codes for CASSLNHFGTGGNPYEQYV.

This clone was seen once. This chain links TRBV9 with TRBJ1-2; possible D gene TRBD1, 6 bases. Germline V lookup: CDR1 SGDLS, CDR2 YYNGEE. This CDR3 has 18 amino acids. Trimming cost V 0 bases and J 3 bases, with 21 bases left between them. The chain's CDR3 is CASSVGAYRGASDYGYTF. The DNA for the CDR3 is TGTGCCAGCAGCGTAGGAGCCTATAGGGGGGCATCGGACTATGGCTACACCTTC.

V and J are TRBV19 and TRBJ2-3, with TRBD2 matching 9 bases. Per germline, CDR1 LNHDA and CDR2 SQIVND (reference sequence). The V segment lost 7 bases and the J segment 2 bases; nucleotides outside the gene matches: 7. The CDR3 runs to 15 residues. The CDR3 nucleotides read TGTGCCAGTACCGTGACTAGCGGCTCCACAGATACGCAGTATTTT. This codes for CASTVTSGSTDTQYF.

The chain has TRBV15 and TRBJ2-3, with TRBD2 as a possible D gene (7 bases). The CDR3 runs 17 residues. Germline CDR1 LNHNV, CDR2 YYDKDF (reference sequence). With 3 bases removed from V and 3 bases from J, the gap between germline ends came to 19 bases. The chain's CDR3 is CATSSPLGGGRTDTQYF. Here the CDR3 DNA reads TGTGCCACCAGCAGTCCCTTGGGGGGGGGCCGGACAGATACGCAGTATTTT.

The rearrangement joins TRBV28 to TRBJ2-3; tentative D call: TRBD1 (5 bases). V lost 2 bases, J lost 1 base, and 13 bases lay in between. The CDR3 covers 16 residues. CDR1 MDHEN and CDR2 SYDVKM come from the germline V gene. This CDR3 is CASSLRTREGTDTQYF. The DNA for the CDR3 is TGTGCCAGCAGTTTACGGACAAGGGAAGGCACAGATACGCAGTATTTT.

This clone turned up a few times. The rearrangement joins TRBV10-3 to TRBJ2-7, with 7 bases that match TRBD1. The ends lost 5 bases at V and 2 bases at J; junction bases unmatched: 6. Germline values: CDR1 ENHRY, CDR2 SYGVKD. The length of the CDR3 is 14 residues. The CDR3 DNA reads as TGTGCCATCAGTCCCGGGACAGTCCCCTACGAGCAGTACTTC. This codes for CAISPGTVPYEQYF.

This clone was seen only once. This chain uses TRBV27 with TRBJ2-1; D is ambiguous. Trimming removed 3 bases at V and 0 bases at J, with 9 bases between. This CDR3 has 15 residues. Germline CDR1 and CDR2: MNHEY and SMNVEV (reference sequence). The CDR3 region is CASSLYRSSYNEQFF. The CDR3 nucleotides are TGTGCCAGCAGTTTGTACAGAAGCTCCTACAATGAGCAGTTCTTC.

The J gene is TRBJ2-5, the V gene TRBV5-6; D is perhaps TRBD1 (6 bases). Trimming removed 4 bases at V and 2 bases at J, with 18 bases between. The CDR3 covers 16 residues. Germline CDR1 reads SGHDT; CDR2 reads YYEEEE. CDR3 nucleotides: TGTGCCAGCAGCCTGCTGATAGGGGGTCAGCAAGAGACCCAGTACTTC. This encodes CASSLLIGGQQETQYF.

The chain employs TRBV29-1 and TRBJ2-3; 8 bases line up with TRBD2. Germline V gives CDR1 SQVTM, CDR2 ANQGSEA. V lost 7 bases and J lost 1; bases outside the gene matches: 13. The CDR3 is made up of 16 amino acids. CDR3 in DNA: TGCAGCGCCCGTCCCATAGCGGGAAGTGGCACAGATACGCAGTATTTT. Encoded protein: CSARPIAGSGTDTQYF.

The chain is built from TRBV27 and TRBJ2-1; 7 positions agree with TRBD2. The V gene end was trimmed by 2 bases and the J gene end by 5 bases; junction bases not matched to a gene: 15. Germline V lookup: CDR1 MNHEY, CDR2 SMNVEV (reference sequence). The CDR3 runs to 18 residues. The DNA for the CDR3 is TGTGCCAGCAGTTTACTTGGAGTTTGGGACTACCCACACAATGAGCAGTTCTTC. Amino acid sequence: CASSLLGVWDYPHNEQFF.

This clone has only a few counts. The CDR3 DNA follows: TGCGCCAGCAGCCAGGGACTAGCGGCCACAGATACGCAGTATTTT. Translating gives CASSQGLAATDTQYF. The chain joins TRBV4-1 to TRBJ2-3; 11 bases map to TRBD2. Germline V gene lookup returns CDR1 MGHRA and CDR2 YSYEKL. V gave up 3 bases and J gave up 2 bases; unmatched junction bases: 1. This CDR3 is built from 15 residues.

This clone is deemed medium-sized. The V gene is TRBV19, the J gene TRBJ1-1; D is undetermined. The CDR3 sequence is 14 residues long. Trimming removed 5 bases at V and 0 bases at J, with 10 bases between. The germline CDR1 and CDR2 sequences are LNHDA and SQIVND (reference sequence). CDR3 DNA: TGTGCCAGTAGTGAAGGACGACTGAACACTGAAGCTTTCTTT. This translates into CASSEGRLNTEAFF.

This chain links TRBV29-1 with TRBJ2-5; D is unclear. Trimming pared 7 bases from V and 4 bases from J, leaving 10 bases between. The CDR3 length is 11 residues. Germline V gives CDR1 SQVTM, CDR2 ANQGSEA. CDR3 DNA sequence: TGCAGCGCCCCCCGTGGAGAGACCCAGTACTTC. Translation gives CSAPRGETQYF.

This clone is a singleton in its sample. The chain employs TRBV2 and TRBJ2-7; 9 bases map to TRBD1. The V and J ends lost 7 bases and 5 bases, in that order; junction bases with no gene match: 9. CDR1 and CDR2 from the germline V gene are SNHLY and FYNNEI. CDR3 length equals 14 residues. Here the CDR3 reads CASKNPDRGHEQYF. The CDR3, as DNA: TGTGCCAGCAAGAACCCGGACAGGGGCCACGAGCAGTACTTC.

The gene calls are TRBV5-6 and TRBJ1-2, with 8 positions matching TRBD1. V trimming: 2 bases; J trimming: 8 bases; junction bases outside the gene matches: 14. Germline CDR1 and CDR2: SGHDT and YYEEEE. CDR3 length equals 16 residues. In nucleotides, the CDR3 is TGTGCCAGCAGCTTTTGGGGCCCTGACAGGGGCCGAGGCTACACCTTC. This gives the protein CASSFWGPDRGRGYTF.

The genes are TRBV5-6 and TRBJ2-7; TRBD1 matches at 12 bases. Germline values: CDR1 SGHDT, CDR2 YYEEEE. V shed 0 bases, J shed 4 bases, and the junction held 2 bases outside the gene matches. CDR3 size: 15 residues. The chain's CDR3 is CASSLVGQGAYEQYF. The CDR3, as DNA: TGTGCCAGCAGCTTGGTGGGACAGGGGGCGTACGAGCAGTACTTC.

The V call is TRBV6-5, the J call TRBJ1-1; 7 nucleotides match TRBD1. The CDR3 covers 13 residues. CDR1 is MNHEY, CDR2 SVGAGI, per germline. The ends lost 6 bases at V and 5 bases at J; junction bases unmatched: 6. Here the CDR3 reads CASSRGGSTEAFF. The CDR3 DNA reads TGTGCCAGCAGCAGGGGGGGAAGTACTGAAGCTTTCTTT.

V usage is TRBV4-1 and J usage is TRBJ2-1; no clear D gene. The CDR3 loop spans 15 amino acids. Trimming removed 0 bases at V and 2 bases at J, with 8 bases between. Germline values: CDR1 MGHRA, CDR2 YSYEKL. CDR3 amino acids: CASSQDMSPYNEQFF. Written as DNA, the CDR3 is TGCGCCAGCAGCCAAGATATGAGCCCCTACAATGAGCAGTTCTTC.

The chain joins TRBV7-2 to TRBJ1-2; a possible D gene is TRBD1 (5 bases). Looked up from germline, CDR1 is SGHTA and CDR2 is FQGNSA. V gave up 2 bases and J gave up 8 bases, with 21 bases separating them. The length of the CDR3 is 16 residues. Here the CDR3 reads CASSLFGANPGRGYTF. The CDR3 region has the DNA TGTGCCAGCAGCTTATTCGGGGCTAACCCGGGGCGGGGCTACACCTTC.

The J gene is TRBJ1-1, the V gene TRBV19, with 8 bases matching TRBD1. Germline CDR1 LNHDA, CDR2 SQIVND (reference sequence). CDR3 length: 16 amino acids. V was pared by 3 bases and J by 0 bases, with 6 bases of the junction left unmatched. The CDR3 DNA reads as TGTGCCAGTAGTATCGCAGGGGGCATGATGAACACTGAAGCTTTCTTT. This gives the protein CASSIAGGMMNTEAFF. The full variable domain, with the rest looked up from reference TRBV19 and TRBJ1-1, is DGGITQSPKYLFRKEGQNVTLSCEQNLNHDAMYWYRQDPGQGLRLIYYSQIVNDFQKGDIAEGYSVSREKKESFPLTVTSAQKNPTAFYLCASSIAGGMMNTEAFFGQGTRLTVV.

This CDR3 is CASSWADNQPQHF. CDR3 sequence (DNA): TGTGCCAGTAGTTGGGCAGACAATCAGCCCCAGCATTTT. The chain recombines TRBV19 with TRBJ1-5; D remains ambiguous. Trimming took off 5 bases at V and 3 bases at J, with 8 bases between the two ends. Germline-derived CDR1 and CDR2 are LNHDA and SQIVND (reference sequence). This CDR3 has 13 residues. Full variable domain (outside the CDR3, taken from reference TRBV19 and TRBJ1-5): DGGITQSPKYLFRKEGQNVTLSCEQNLNHDAMYWYRQDPGQGLRLIYYSQIVNDFQKGDIAEGYSVSREKKESFPLTVTSAQKNPTAFYLCASSWADNQPQHFGDGTRLSIL.

The chain uses TRBV21-1 and TRBJ2-3; the tabulated D call, TRBD1, remains unverified against the DNA. TRBV21-1 is given as a pseudogene. This CDR3 has 19 residues. The CDR3 reads CASSKGVPRGFADTDTQYF. The CDR3 bases are TGTGCCAGCAGCAAAGGAGTCCCCAGGGGGTTCGCCGACACAGATACGCAGTATTTT.

The V gene is TRBV2, the J gene TRBJ2-7; D is unclear. The V and J ends lost 3 bases and 1 base respectively, with 13 bases between them. The CDR3 has 15 amino acids. Germline V gives CDR1 SNHLY, CDR2 FYNNEI. The DNA for the CDR3 is TGTGCCAGCAGTGAGTATGTGACCCAATCCTACGAGCAGTACGTC. As protein: CASSEYVTQSYEQYV.

In its sample, this clone was seen a few times. The chain has TRBV5-4 and TRBJ1-3, with TRBD1 matching 9 bases. V shed 4 bases, J shed 5 bases, and the junction held 7 bases outside the gene matches. Germline loops: CDR1 SGHNT, CDR2 YYREEE (reference sequence). The length of the CDR3 is 15 residues. Written as DNA, the CDR3 is TGTGCCAGCAGCACAGGGACAGGGATCCGAAACACCATATATTTT. This codes for CASSTGTGIRNTIYF.

This sequence joins TRBV2 and TRBJ1-2; possible D gene TRBD1, 6 bases. The CDR3 runs 14 residues. Germline values: CDR1 SNHLY, CDR2 FYNNEI. V was cut by 3 bases and J by 3 bases, with 11 bases left in between. The CDR3 loop is CASSEGAGDYGYTF. The CDR3 bases are TGTGCCAGCAGTGAGGGGGCAGGGGACTATGGCTACACCTTC. Together with reference TRBV2 and TRBJ1-2, the CDR3 gives the full variable domain: EPEVTQTPSHQVTQMGQEVILRCVPISNHLYFYWYRQILGQKVEFLVSFYNNEISEKSEIFDDQFSVERPDGSNFTLKIRSTKLEDSAMYFCASSEGAGDYGYTFGSGTRLTVV.

The chain is built from TRBV19 and TRBJ1-1, with D maybe TRBD1 (5 bases). CDR3 length: 14 residues. Germline assignment: CDR1 LNHDA and CDR2 SQIVND (reference sequence). V was clipped by 7 bases and J by 0 bases, with 12 bases between them. The CDR3 sequence: CASKGNSMNTEAFF. CDR3 in DNA: TGTGCCAGTAAGGGGAACAGCATGAACACTGAAGCTTTCTTT.

The J gene is TRBJ2-7, the V gene TRBV20-1, with D perhaps matching TRBD2 (5 bases). V gave up 3 bases and J gave up 4 bases, with 7 bases separating them. This CDR3 is built from 11 residues. The V gene's germline CDR1 is DFQATT and CDR2 SNEGSKA (reference sequence). The chain's CDR3 is CSASGGYEQYV. For the CDR3, the DNA is TGCAGTGCTAGTGGCGGGTACGAGCAGTACGTC.

The V call is TRBV2, the J call TRBJ2-5; 10 bases fit TRBD2. Trimming cost V 8 bases and J 5 bases; bases outside gene matches: 14. Per germline, CDR1 SNHLY and CDR2 FYNNEI. CDR3 length: 16 residues. CDR3 nucleotide sequence: TGTGCCAGCCTGGGAGCAAGCGGGGGGGCATGGGAGACCCAGTACTTC. It is translated as CASLGASGGAWETQYF.